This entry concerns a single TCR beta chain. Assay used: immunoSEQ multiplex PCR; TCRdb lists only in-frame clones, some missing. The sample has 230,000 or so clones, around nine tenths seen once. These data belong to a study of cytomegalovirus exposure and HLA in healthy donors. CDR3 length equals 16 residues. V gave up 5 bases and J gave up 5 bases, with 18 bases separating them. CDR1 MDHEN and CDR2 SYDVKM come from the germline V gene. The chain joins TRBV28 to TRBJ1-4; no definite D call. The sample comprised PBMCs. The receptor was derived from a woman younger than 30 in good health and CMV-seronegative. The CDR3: CASSPISGLTNEKLFF. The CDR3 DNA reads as TGTGCCAGCAGTCCAATTTCCGGGTTAACGAATGAAAAACTGTTTTTT.